This T cell receptor beta chain was recorded in a study of cytomegalovirus exposure and HLA in healthy donors. Study-level background: According to later analysis, the same platform produced the roughly 120 validation and several hundred first-cohort repertoires. Study-wide results and caveats: Most TCR sequences showed up rarely, but some public TCRs showed up in many donors. According to the study, roughly 180 TCR beta chains were cytomegalovirus-associated.

Germline V gene sequence: CDR1 LGHNA, CDR2 YNFKEQ. This CDR3 has 14 amino acids. Trimming at V came to 4 bases and at J to 6 bases, leaving 6 bases not matched to a gene. Only in-frame clones appear in the TCRdb table, and some are missing; sequencing was by immunoSEQ multiplex PCR. The table lists 70,000 to 90,000 clones, around four fifths of them singletons. By share, this clone counts as medium-sized. Antigen specificity is unknown. The donors were members of the validation cohort, which comprised roughly 120 subjects and was separate from the first cohort of 666 subjects. The chain links TRBV4-2 to TRBJ1-2; 9 nucleotides match TRBD1. Sequencing was done on a sample of PBMCs. The source of this sequence is a man aged 25-40 years in good health and CMV-seronegative. CDR3 loop: CASSPTGGRDGYTF. The CDR3 region has the DNA TGTGCCAGCAGCCCCACAGGGGGCAGAGATGGCTACACCTTC.